This T cell receptor beta chain was captured by sequencing in a study of blood T cell repertoires in COVID-19. The wider study: Spain, Italy and the United States supplied samples that represented acute and convalescent COVID-19. In each case, the material was cDNA or gDNA derived from T cells, B-cell-depleted T cells, or PBMCs.

Study processing details: Estimation of nucleated cell counts relied on the amplification of reference gene primers. Using immunoSEQ multiplex PCR, the repertoire was profiled, and TCRdb retains in-frame clones only, with some absent. From that table come the V and J calls and clone size; the DNA was used to work out D and trimming. The sample holds tens of thousands of clones, around 90% seen once. The sequencing sample was made of peripheral blood. This TCR came from a male donor with acute or convalescent COVID-19.

CDR3 protein: CASSSTGSYGYTF. CDR3 sequence (DNA): TGTGCCAGCAGCTCGACAGGGAGCTATGGCTACACCTTC. The rearrangement uses TRBV5-4 and TRBJ1-2; 7 bases map to TRBD1. Germline V lookup: CDR1 SGHNT, CDR2 YYREEE (reference sequence). The CDR3 consists of 13 residues. The J segment lost 4 bases and the V segment lost 3 bases, leaving 3 bases of the junction unmatched.